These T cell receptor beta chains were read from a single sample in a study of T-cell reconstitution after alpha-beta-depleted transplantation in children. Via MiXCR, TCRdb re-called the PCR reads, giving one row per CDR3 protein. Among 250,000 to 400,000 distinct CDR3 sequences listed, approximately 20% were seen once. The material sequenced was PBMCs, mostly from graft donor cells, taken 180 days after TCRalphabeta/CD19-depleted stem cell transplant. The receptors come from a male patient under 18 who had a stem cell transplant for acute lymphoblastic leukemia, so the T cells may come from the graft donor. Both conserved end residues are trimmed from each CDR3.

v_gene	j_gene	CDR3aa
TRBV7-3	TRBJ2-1	ASSPVGTGTYNEQF
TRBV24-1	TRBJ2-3	ATSDLFAGGTDTQY
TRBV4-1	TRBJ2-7	ASIRSCIRQGGYEQY
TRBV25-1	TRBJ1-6	ASSLTWDNSPLH
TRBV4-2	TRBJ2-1	ASSQDWASGSDEQF
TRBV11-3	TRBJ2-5	ASSLESGIQETQY
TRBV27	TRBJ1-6	ASGYSTNSPLH
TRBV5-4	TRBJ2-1	ASRGGQGTSYNEQF
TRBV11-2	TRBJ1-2	ASSSDYGGRGGYT
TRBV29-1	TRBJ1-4	SAAGGLDEKLF
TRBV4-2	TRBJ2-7	ASSQDWTASYEQY
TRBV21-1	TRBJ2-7	ASSKEGGKENEQY
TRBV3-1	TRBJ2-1	ASSRDIPYNEQF
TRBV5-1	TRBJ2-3	ASSRIGPPQTQY
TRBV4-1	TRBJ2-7	ASSLGRGLEQY
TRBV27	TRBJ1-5	ASSLGRGHQPQH
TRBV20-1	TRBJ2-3	SARFLGDGGSWGTDTQY
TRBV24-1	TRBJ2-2	ATSDSWTSGNTGELF
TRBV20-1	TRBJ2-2	SARPADRPLLNTGELF
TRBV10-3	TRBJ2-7	AISESWRTVVYEQY
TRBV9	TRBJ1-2	ASSVAQTGRGYT
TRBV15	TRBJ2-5	ATSRGMVKGTQY
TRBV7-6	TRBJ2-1	ASSSPWGQSYNEQF
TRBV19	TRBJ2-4	ASRVVGRGRGDKNIQY
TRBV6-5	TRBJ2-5	ASSLDRGQRETQY